Presented here are 14 T cell receptor beta chains from one specimen sequenced in a study of OX40 agonist ivuxolimab in advanced cancers. The table came from immunoSEQ multiplex PCR; TCRdb's copy has only in-frame clones and leaves some out. The repertoire includes roughly 100,000 clones, about 87% of them detected once, and roughly 0.8% sits in the top ten. The source material was CD4+ or CD8+ T cells sorted from blood, sampled in a trial of the OX40 agonist ivuxolimab. The source of these receptors is an adult with an advanced solid tumor such as melanoma, head and neck, liver or kidney cancer.

The chain couples TRBV11-2 to TRBJ2-2, with 7 bases aligning to TRBD1. CDR3 length: 14 amino acids. Germline lookup yields CDR1 SGHAT and CDR2 FQNNGV. With V trimmed by 4 bases and J by 5 bases, 4 bases remained unmatched. The DNA for the CDR3 is TGTGCCAGCAGCTCCAAGACAGGGACCGGGGAGCTGTTTTTT. Its translation is CASSSKTGTGELFF.

V and J are TRBV7-2 and TRBJ1-2, with a possible D match to TRBD1 (6 bases). Trimming cost V 4 bases and J 4 bases, with 16 bases left between them. This CDR3 has 15 residues. Per germline, CDR1 SGHTA and CDR2 FQGNSA. The CDR3 DNA reads as TGTGCCAGCAGCTCTGGAGGGGGGCGCGGCTATGGCTACACCTTC. Amino acid sequence: CASSSGGGRGYGYTF.

In this sample, this clone turned up once. This rearrangement joins TRBV30 to TRBJ2-7; the match to TRBD1 covers 7 bases. This CDR3 has 13 amino acids. Germline V gene sequence: CDR1 GTSNPN, CDR2 SVGIG (reference sequence). Germline trimming cut 2 bases from V and 6 bases from J; bases unmatched to any gene: 7. DNA of the CDR3: TGTGCCTGGAGTCCGACAGGGAATGGCGAGCAGTACTTC. This encodes CAWSPTGNGEQYF. The full variable domain, its missing parts supplied by reference TRBV30 and TRBJ2-7, is SQTIHQWPATLVQPVGSPLSLECTVEGTSNPNLYWYRQAAGRGLQLLFYSVGIGQISSEVPQNLSASRPQDRQFILSSKKLLLSDSGFYLCAWSPTGNGEQYFGPGTRLTVT.

The rearrangement links TRBV30 to TRBJ1-6; D is undetermined. The CDR3 spans 14 residues. With 4 bases removed from V and 2 bases from J, the gap between germline ends came to 9 bases. The germline V gene has CDR1 GTSNPN and CDR2 SVGIG (reference sequence). The CDR3 region has the DNA TGTGCCTGGAACTCCGGGACCTATAATTCACCCCTCCACTTT. This encodes CAWNSGTYNSPLHF. Full variable domain (remainder filled in from reference TRBV30 and TRBJ1-6): SQTIHQWPATLVQPVGSPLSLECTVEGTSNPNLYWYRQAAGRGLQLLFYSVGIGQISSEVPQNLSASRPQDRQFILSSKKLLLSDSGFYLCAWNSGTYNSPLHFGNGTRLTVT.

The V and J genes are TRBV11-2 and TRBJ2-1, with D perhaps TRBD1 (5 bases). Trimming cost V 5 bases and J 6 bases, with 14 bases left between them. The CDR3 length is 14 residues. Germline V gene sequence: CDR1 SGHAT, CDR2 FQNNGV. The DNA for the CDR3 is TGTGCCAGCAGCGTCAGGGTTCTGGGCAATGAGCAGTTCTTC. This encodes CASSVRVLGNEQFF.

This rearrangement joins TRBV4-3 to TRBJ1-3; tentatively, D is TRBD1 (6 bases). V lost 0 bases, J lost 0 bases, and 9 bases lay in between. Germline values: CDR1 LGHNA, CDR2 YSLEER. The CDR3 sequence is 16 residues long. The CDR3 sequence is CASSQDWTVSGNTIYF. The CDR3 DNA is TGCGCCAGCAGCCAAGATTGGACAGTCTCTGGAAACACCATATATTTT.

This chain uses TRBV7-2 with TRBJ2-7, with unresolved D. V shed 1 base and J shed 1 base, with 5 bases lying between them. This CDR3 contains 13 residues. Per the germline V gene, CDR1 is SGHTA and CDR2 is FQGNSA. The CDR3 sequence is CASSLEESYEQYF. CDR3 DNA sequence: TGTGCCAGCAGCTTAGAAGAATCCTACGAGCAGTACTTC.

The genes are TRBV29-1 and TRBJ2-2, with TRBD1 matching over 7 bases. CDR1 is SQVTM and CDR2 is ANQGSEA in the germline V gene. The CDR3 is 14 amino acids. Losses at the gene ends were 7 bases for V and 5 bases for J; bases not matched to a gene: 10. In nucleotides, the CDR3 is TGCAGCGCCCTAGGGACAGTAGATACCGGGGAGCTGTTTTTT. It encodes CSALGTVDTGELFF.

This sequence joins TRBV7-9 and TRBJ1-2; tentative D call: TRBD1 (6 bases). Germline V lookup: CDR1 SEHNR, CDR2 FQNEAQ (reference sequence). With 5 bases removed from V and 8 bases from J, the gap between germline ends came to 15 bases. The CDR3 covers 13 residues. The CDR3 DNA follows: TGTGCCAGCAGCCCCCACACAGGGCCCGGCTACACCTTC. It encodes CASSPHTGPGYTF. Looking up the rest from reference TRBV7-9 and TRBJ1-2 gives the full variable domain: DTGVSQNPRHKITKRGQNVTFRCDPISEHNRLYWYRQTLGQGPEFLTYFQNEAQLEKSRLLSDRFSAERPKGSFSTLEIQRTEQGDSAMYLCASSPHTGPGYTFGSGTRLTVV.

This chain uses TRBV9 with TRBJ1-2; D is unclear. Germline assignment: CDR1 SGDLS and CDR2 YYNGEE. Trimming pared 0 bases from V and 2 bases from J, leaving 8 bases between. The CDR3 covers 14 residues. The CDR3 here is CASSVGRGNYGYTF. CDR3 in DNA: TGTGCCAGCAGCGTAGGTAGAGGAAACTATGGCTACACCTTC. The full variable domain, completed using reference TRBV9 and TRBJ1-2, is DSGVTQTPKHLITATGQRVTLRCSPRSGDLSVYWYQQSLDQGLQFLIQYYNGEERAKGNILERFSAQQFPDLHSELNLSSLELGDSALYFCASSVGRGNYGYTFGSGTRLTVV.

This clone occurred once. V usage is TRBV4-3 and J usage is TRBJ1-3, with D unresolved. Germline CDR1 is LGHNA and CDR2 is YSLEER. With 0 bases removed from V and 1 base from J, the gap between germline ends came to 7 bases. The CDR3 sequence is 15 residues long. In DNA form, the CDR3 reads TGCGCCAGCAGCCAAGAACCGGTGTCTGGAAACACCATATATTTT. It is translated as CASSQEPVSGNTIYF.

This clone was seen a few times. The V and J genes are TRBV14 and TRBJ2-2; D possibly matches TRBD1 or TRBD2 (6 bases each). The V end lost 2 bases, the J end lost 6 bases, and 13 bases lay between the germline ends. The CDR3 runs to 15 residues. Germline V gene sequence: CDR1 SGHDN, CDR2 FVKESK. The CDR3 region has the DNA TGTGCCAGCAGCCAACTTCAGGGGAGGTCCGGGGAGCTGTTTTTT. Protein sequence: CASSQLQGRSGELFF.

The chain uses TRBV6-1 and TRBJ1-2; 9 bases align to TRBD1. The CDR3 extends over 14 amino acids. Per the germline V gene, CDR1 is MNHNS and CDR2 is SASEGT. The V and J ends lost 0 bases and 4 bases, in that order; junction bases with no gene match: 0. The chain's CDR3 is CASSEATGGYGYTF. Written as DNA, the CDR3 is TGTGCCAGCAGTGAAGCGACAGGGGGCTATGGCTACACCTTC.

This clone has a single count. The genes are TRBV28 and TRBJ2-5; D is unclear. Germline values: CDR1 MDHEN, CDR2 SYDVKM. Trimming took 3 bases from V and 0 from J, leaving 5 bases between them. This CDR3 contains 13 residues. The CDR3 sequence: CASSFWDQETQYF. The CDR3 DNA sequence: TGTGCCAGCAGTTTCTGGGACCAAGAGACCCAGTACTTC.